Following are 10 T cell receptor beta chains from one sample sequenced in a study of T cell repertoires in cytomegalovirus infection. TCRdb reprocessed the reads via MiXCR and lists one record per CDR3 protein. The sample lists about 230,000 distinct CDR3 sequences, approximately 22% occurring once. What was sequenced was CD8+ T cells from PBMCs. The receptors come from a human donor in good health (CMV status not recorded). Some clones in this sample may be carry-over from other donors' samples.

The chain couples TRBV29-1 to TRBJ2-5, with 8 bases fitting TRBD1. Germline loops: CDR1 SQVTM, CDR2 ANQGSEA. This CDR3 is built from 16 residues. The V and J ends lost 4 bases and 5 bases, in that order; junction bases with no gene match: 15. The CDR3 nucleotides read TGCAGCGTTGCGAGACAGGGGCTGTCATTCGGGGAGACCCAGTACTTC. It specifies CSVARQGLSFGETQYF.

V and J are TRBV28 and TRBJ1-1; D remains ambiguous. From germline, CDR1 is MDHEN and CDR2 SYDVKM. There are 11 residues in the CDR3. Between the trimmed V and J ends, which lost 7 bases and 5 bases, there was a span of 8 bases. This CDR3 is CASMVGTEAFF. The CDR3 region has the DNA TGTGCCAGCATGGTGGGGACTGAAGCTTTCTTT.

The table lists this clonotype with a few counts. The V and J genes are TRBV27 and TRBJ1-1, with D perhaps TRBD1 (5 bases). The CDR3 contains 14 residues. Germline V gene data show CDR1 as MNHEY and CDR2 as SMNVEV (reference sequence). The V end lost 3 bases, the J end lost 1 base, and 9 bases lay between the germline ends. The CDR3 sequence is CASSFGGRNTEAFF. CDR3 DNA: TGTGCCAGCAGTTTCGGGGGGAGGAACACTGAAGCTTTCTTT.

This chain uses TRBV20-1 with TRBJ2-2; D gene uncertain. V was trimmed by 0 bases and J by 4 bases, leaving 15 bases between them. CDR1 is DFQATT and CDR2 is SNEGSKA in the germline V gene (reference sequence). The CDR3 extends over 16 amino acids. This chain's CDR3 is CSARDRPPLGTGELFF. As DNA, the CDR3 is TGCAGTGCTAGAGACCGTCCCCCCCTGGGCACCGGGGAGCTGTTTTTT.

This clonotype was picked up a small number of times. V and J are TRBV20-1 and TRBJ2-5; a possible D gene is TRBD2 (6 bases). Germline CDR1 is DFQATT and CDR2 is SNEGSKA (reference sequence). Trimming cost V 6 bases and J 5 bases, with 10 bases left between them. The CDR3 runs to 11 residues. CDR3 DNA sequence: TGCAGTGCAGGAGGGTTGGAGACCCAGTACTTC. It encodes CSAGGLETQYF.

This chain connects TRBV7-9 to TRBJ1-1; D is uncertain. CDR1 is SEHNR, CDR2 FQNEAQ, per germline (reference sequence). The germline V and J ends were trimmed by 3 bases and 4 bases, with 6 bases remaining between them. The CDR3 extends over 12 amino acids. The DNA for the CDR3 is TGTGCCAGCAGCTTTTTGTCCACTGAAGCTTTCTTT. This sequence encodes CASSFLSTEAFF. Full variable domain (remainder filled in from reference TRBV7-9 and TRBJ1-1): DTGVSQNPRHKITKRGQNVTFRCDPISEHNRLYWYRQTLGQGPEFLTYFQNEAQLEKSRLLSDRFSAERPKGSFSTLEIQRTEQGDSAMYLCASSFLSTEAFFGQGTRLTVV.

This clonotype has more than one count but fewer than ten. V and J are TRBV6-6 and TRBJ2-7; D gene ambiguous. Germline CDR1 MNHNY, CDR2 SVGAGI (reference sequence). Trimming removed 0 bases from V and 5 bases from J, with 2 bases in between. The CDR3 contains 11 residues. Written as DNA, the CDR3 is TGTGCCAGCAGTTACTCTAACGAGCAGTACTTC. It encodes CASSYSNEQYF.

This clonotype was seen repeatedly, ten times or more. This chain connects TRBV7-2 to TRBJ2-1; the D gene is possibly TRBD1 (6 bases). The CDR3 is 16 residues long. The V gene lost 4 bases and the J gene lost 0 bases, with 13 bases spanning the gap. The germline CDR1 and CDR2 sequences are SGHTA and FQGNSA. The CDR3 sequence: CASSSTGGFSYNEQFF. The DNA of the CDR3 is TGTGCCAGCAGCTCGACAGGAGGTTTCTCCTACAATGAGCAGTTCTTC.

In regard to this clonotype: This may come from a read error, since a much larger clone is one base off. This chain connects TRBV7-2 to TRBJ2-3; no clear D. V lost 1 base to trimming and J lost 3 bases, with 8 bases between them. The CDR3 totals 14 residues. CDR1 SGHTA and CDR2 FQGNSA come from the germline V gene. Here the CDR3 DNA reads TGTGCCAGCAGCTTAGAGGGCTATACAGATACGCAGTATTTT. Translation: CASSLEGYTDTQYF. Full variable domain (remainder filled in from reference TRBV7-2 and TRBJ2-3): GAGVSQSPSNKVTEKGKDVELRCDPISGHTALYWYRQSLGQGLEFLIYFQGNSAPDKSGLPSDRFSAERTGGSVSTLTIQRTQQEDSAVYLCASSLEGYTDTQYFGPGTRLTVL.

V usage is TRBV5-4 and J usage is TRBJ1-1; 7 bases line up with TRBD1. Germline values: CDR1 SGHNT, CDR2 YYREEE (reference sequence). The CDR3 has 13 residues. With 2 bases clipped from V and 4 bases from J, the junction kept 2 bases outside the gene matches. CDR3 in amino acids: CASSLYRGTEAFF. As DNA, the CDR3 is TGTGCCAGCAGCTTATACAGGGGCACTGAAGCTTTCTTT.